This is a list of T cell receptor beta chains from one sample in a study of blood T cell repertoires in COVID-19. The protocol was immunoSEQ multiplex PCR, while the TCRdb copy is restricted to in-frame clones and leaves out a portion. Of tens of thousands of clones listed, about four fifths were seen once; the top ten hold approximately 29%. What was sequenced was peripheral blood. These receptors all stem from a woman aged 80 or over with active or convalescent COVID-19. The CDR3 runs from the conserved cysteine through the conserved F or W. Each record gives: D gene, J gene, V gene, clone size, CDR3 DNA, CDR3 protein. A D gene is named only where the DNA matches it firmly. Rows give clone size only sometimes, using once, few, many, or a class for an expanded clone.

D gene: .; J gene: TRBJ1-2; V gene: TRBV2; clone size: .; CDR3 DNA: TGTGCCAGCACCGGGGTCAGACACTATGGCTACACCTTC; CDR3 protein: CASTGVRHYGYTF
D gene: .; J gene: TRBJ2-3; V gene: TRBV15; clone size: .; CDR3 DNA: TGTGCCACCTTTTCGGCGACTAGCACAGATACGCAGTATTTT; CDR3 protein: CATFSATSTDTQYF
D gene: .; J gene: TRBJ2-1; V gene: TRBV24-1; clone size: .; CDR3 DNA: TGTGCCACCAGTGATCCCCGTGGAGGCAATGAGCAGTTCTTC; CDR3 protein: CATSDPRGGNEQFF
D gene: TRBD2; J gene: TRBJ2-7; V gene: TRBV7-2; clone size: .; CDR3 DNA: TGTGCCAGCAGCTTCCTCCCTCTGGGAGGGAGCGACGAGCAGTACTTC; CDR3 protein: CASSFLPLGGSDEQYF
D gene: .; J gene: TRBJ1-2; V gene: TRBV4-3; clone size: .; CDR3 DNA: TGCGCCAGCAGCCAAGATAAAGGGGGTGTTGGCTATGGCTACACCTTC; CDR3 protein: CASSQDKGGVGYGYTF
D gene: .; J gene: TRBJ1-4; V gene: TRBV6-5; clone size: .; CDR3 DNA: TGTGCCAGCAGCCTAGACGTTGCAACTAATGAAAAACTGTTTTTT; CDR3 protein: CASSLDVATNEKLFF
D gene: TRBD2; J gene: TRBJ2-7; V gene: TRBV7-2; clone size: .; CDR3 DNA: TGTGCCAGCAGCGGAAGGACTAGCGGGGGGGCTTACGAGCAGTACTTC; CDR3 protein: CASSGRTSGGAYEQYF
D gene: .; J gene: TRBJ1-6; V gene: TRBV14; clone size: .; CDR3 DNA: TGTGCCAGCAGCCAAGCAAATTCACCCCTCCACTTT; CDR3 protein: CASSQANSPLHF
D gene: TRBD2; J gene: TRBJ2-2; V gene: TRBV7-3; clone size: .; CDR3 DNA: TGTGCCAGCAGCTTACTACGGGGGGTTGACACCGGGGAGCTGTTTTTT; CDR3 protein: CASSLLRGVDTGELFF
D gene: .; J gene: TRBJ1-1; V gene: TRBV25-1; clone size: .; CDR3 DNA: TGTGCCAGCAGAAACAGAGGGGGAACTGAAGCTTTCTTT; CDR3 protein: CASRNRGGTEAFF
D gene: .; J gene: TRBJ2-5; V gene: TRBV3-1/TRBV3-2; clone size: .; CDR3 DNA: TGTGCCAGCAGCCTGACACGGGGAGAGACCCAGTACTTC; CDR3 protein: CASSLTRGETQYF
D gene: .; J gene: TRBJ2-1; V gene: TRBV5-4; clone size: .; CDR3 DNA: TGTGCCAGCAGCTTTTCCCTCAATGAGCAGTTCTTC; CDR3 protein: CASSFSLNEQFF
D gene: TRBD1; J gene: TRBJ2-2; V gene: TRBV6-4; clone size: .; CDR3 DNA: TGTGCCAGCAGCGCCGGGACAGGAAACACCGGGGAGCTGTTTTTT; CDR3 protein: CASSAGTGNTGELFF
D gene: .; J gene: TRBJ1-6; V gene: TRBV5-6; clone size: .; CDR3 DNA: TGTGCCAGCAGCTTGGGGCAGGTCTATAATTCACCCCTCCACTTT; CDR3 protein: CASSLGQVYNSPLHF
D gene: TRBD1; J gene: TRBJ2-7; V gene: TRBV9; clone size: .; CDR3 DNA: TGTGCCAGCAGCAAGGGACAGGGTCTTTCCTACGAGCAGTACTTC; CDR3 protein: CASSKGQGLSYEQYF
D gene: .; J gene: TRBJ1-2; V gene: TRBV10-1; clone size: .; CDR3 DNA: TGCGCCAGCAGTGAGAGAGGGTGTGGCTACACCTTC; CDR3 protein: CASSERGCGYTF
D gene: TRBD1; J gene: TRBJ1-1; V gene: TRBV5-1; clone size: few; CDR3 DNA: TGCGCCAGCAACAGGGGTACGGACACTGAAGCTTTCTTT; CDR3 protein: CASNRGTDTEAFF
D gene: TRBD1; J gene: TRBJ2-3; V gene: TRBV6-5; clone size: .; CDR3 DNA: TGTGCCAGCAGGATGACAGGGGGCCGCACAGATACGCAGTATTTT; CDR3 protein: CASRMTGGRTDTQYF
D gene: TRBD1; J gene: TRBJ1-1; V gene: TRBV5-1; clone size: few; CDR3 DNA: TGCGCCAGCAGCCTTGGGACAGGGAGGAACACTGAAGCTTTCTTT; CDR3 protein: CASSLGTGRNTEAFF
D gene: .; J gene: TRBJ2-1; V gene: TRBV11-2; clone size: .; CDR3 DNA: TGTGCCAGCAGTCTGGACAGATACAATGAGCAGTTCTTC; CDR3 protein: CASSLDRYNEQFF
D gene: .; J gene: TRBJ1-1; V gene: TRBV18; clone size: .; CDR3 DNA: TGTGCCAGCTCAAGCGCCAACACTGAAGCTTTCTTT; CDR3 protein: CASSSANTEAFF
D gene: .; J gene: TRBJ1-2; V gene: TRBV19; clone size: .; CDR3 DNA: TGTGCCAGTAGTGCCGAGACAGGACACTTGGCGCTCTATGGCTACACCTTC; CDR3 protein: CASSAETGHLALYGYTF
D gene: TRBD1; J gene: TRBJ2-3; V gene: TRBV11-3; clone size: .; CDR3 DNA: TGTGCCAGCAGCTTAGGAGGGGGCTTTTCCACAGATACGCAGTATTTT; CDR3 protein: CASSLGGGFSTDTQYF
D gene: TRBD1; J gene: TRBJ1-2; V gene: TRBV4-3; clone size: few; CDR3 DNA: TGCGCCAGCAGCCACCGGACAGGGAGTGGCTACACCTTC; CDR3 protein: CASSHRTGSGYTF
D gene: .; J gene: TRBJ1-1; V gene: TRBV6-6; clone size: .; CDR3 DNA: TGTGCTAAAGAAATCGACAGGGAAGCTTTCTTT; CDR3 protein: CAKEIDREAFF
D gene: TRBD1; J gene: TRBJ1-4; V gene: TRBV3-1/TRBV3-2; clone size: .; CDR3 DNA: TGTGCCAGCAGTTACACAGGGGGCTTTGAAAAACTGTTTTTT; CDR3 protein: CASSYTGGFEKLFF
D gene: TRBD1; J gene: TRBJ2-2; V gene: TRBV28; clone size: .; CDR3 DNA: TGTGCCAGCAGCCAGACAGGGGGCTACACCGGGGAGCTGTTTTTT; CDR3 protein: CASSQTGGYTGELFF
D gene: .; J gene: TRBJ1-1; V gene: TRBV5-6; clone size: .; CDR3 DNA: TGTGCCAGCAGCACCGAGACTGAAGCTTTCTTT; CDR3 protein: CASSTETEAFF
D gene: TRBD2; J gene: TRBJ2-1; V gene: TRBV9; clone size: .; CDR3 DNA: TGTGCCAGCAGCGTAGCAGCGGGGTTAACAACTTGGGAGCAGTTCTTC; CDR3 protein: CASSVAAGLTTWEQFF
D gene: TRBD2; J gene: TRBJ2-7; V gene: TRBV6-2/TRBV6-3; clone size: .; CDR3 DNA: TGTGCCAGCAGCCCACTAGCGGGGGTCTACGAGCAGTACTTC; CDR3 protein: CASSPLAGVYEQYF
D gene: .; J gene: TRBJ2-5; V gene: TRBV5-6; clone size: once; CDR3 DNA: TGTGCCAGCAGCTTTCTAGAAGGGGCCCAGTACTTC; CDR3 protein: CASSFLEGAQYF
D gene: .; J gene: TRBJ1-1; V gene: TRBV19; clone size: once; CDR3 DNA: TGTGCCAGTAGTATCCCGACAGTCAACACTGAAGCTTTCTTT; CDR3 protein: CASSIPTVNTEAFF
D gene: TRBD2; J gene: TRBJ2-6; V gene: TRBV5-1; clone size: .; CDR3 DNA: TGCGCCAGCAGCTTGGCCGGGGGGGCTGGGGCCAACGTCCTGACTTTC; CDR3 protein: CASSLAGGAGANVLTF
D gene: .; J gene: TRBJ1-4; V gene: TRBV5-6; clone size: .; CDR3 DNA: TGTGCCAGCAGCGGGATACTAGGTGAAAAACTGTTTTTT; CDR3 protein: CASSGILGEKLFF
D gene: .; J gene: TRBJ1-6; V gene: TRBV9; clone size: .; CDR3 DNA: TGTGCCAGCAGCGTAGAGGGGGGGCCGAATTCACCCCTCCACTTT; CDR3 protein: CASSVEGGPNSPLHF
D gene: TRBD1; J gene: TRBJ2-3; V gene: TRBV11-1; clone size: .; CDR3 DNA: TGTGCCAGCAGCTTAGCCAGGGGGCGTGCAGATACGCAGTATTTT; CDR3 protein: CASSLARGRADTQYF
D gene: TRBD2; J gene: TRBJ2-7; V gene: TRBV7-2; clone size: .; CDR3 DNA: TGTGCCAGCAGCGGGCAGCGGGGCTTCTCATACGAGCAGTACTTC; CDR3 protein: CASSGQRGFSYEQYF
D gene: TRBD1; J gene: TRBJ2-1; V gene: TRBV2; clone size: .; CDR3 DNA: TGTGCCAGCAGCGGAACCGGGACAGGGAACGAGCAGTTCTTC; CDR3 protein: CASSGTGTGNEQFF
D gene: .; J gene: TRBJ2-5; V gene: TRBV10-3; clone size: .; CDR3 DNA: TGTGCCATCAGTGCTCGGGCAGGGGAATGGGAGACCCAGTACTTC; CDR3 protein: CAISARAGEWETQYF
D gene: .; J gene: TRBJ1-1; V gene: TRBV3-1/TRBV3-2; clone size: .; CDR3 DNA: TGTGCCAGCAGCCAAGGGGGAGAGGCGAACACTGAAGCTTTCTTT; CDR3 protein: CASSQGGEANTEAFF
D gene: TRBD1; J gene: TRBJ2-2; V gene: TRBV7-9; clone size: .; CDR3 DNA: TGTGCCAGCAGCCACTGGACAGGGAACACCGGGGAGCTGTTTTTT; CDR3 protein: CASSHWTGNTGELFF
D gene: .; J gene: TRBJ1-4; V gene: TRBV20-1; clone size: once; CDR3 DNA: TGCAGTGCCGCGGGTAGGGCCAGACTGTTTTTT; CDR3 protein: CSAAGRARLFF
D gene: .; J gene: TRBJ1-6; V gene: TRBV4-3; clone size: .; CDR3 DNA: TGCGCCAGCAGCCAAGGTCAGGGGATTATGACACCCCTCCACTTT; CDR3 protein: CASSQGQGIMTPLHF
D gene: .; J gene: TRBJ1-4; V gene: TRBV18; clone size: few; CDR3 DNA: TGTGCCAGCTCACTTACCGGGACGCGGGGAGAAAAACTGTTTTTT; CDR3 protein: CASSLTGTRGEKLFF